This TCR beta chain stems from a study of cytomegalovirus exposure and HLA in healthy donors. V gave up 9 bases and J gave up 7 bases; unmatched junction bases: 9. This CDR3 contains 15 residues. Germline CDR1 and CDR2: LNHDA and SQIVND (reference sequence). Study findings and constraints: Common viral pathogens seemed, in a later analysis, to connect with several of the most significant clusters. The CMV antigen specificity of a few CMV-associated chains was confirmed through in vitro analysis.

Details on this clone: The antigen remains unidentified.

PCR used 60 Vbeta primers and 13 Jbeta primers. TCRdb's table, derived via immunoSEQ multiplex PCR, lists solely in-frame clones and lacks some. The data hold roughly 70,000 clones, with around 66% observed a single time. The TCR originated in a male donor in good health and CMV-seropositive. J is TRBJ2-1 and V is TRBV19; 13 positions match TRBD2. Specimen: PBMCs. CDR3 nucleotide sequence: TGTGCCAGCCAACCCGGGACTAGCGGGATTAATGAGCAGTTCTTC. Its translation is CASQPGTSGINEQFF.